Presented here are 30 T cell receptor beta chains from one specimen sequenced in a study of blood T cell repertoires in COVID-19. Generated by immunoSEQ multiplex PCR, the TCRdb table keeps only in-frame clones and is missing some. The table includes 100,000 to 150,000 clones, roughly 72% detected once. Material for sequencing was peripheral blood. Receptor source: a man in his sixties with acute or convalescent COVID-19.

The chain links TRBV5-6 to TRBJ1-4; 8 positions agree with TRBD1. The CDR3 length is 16 residues. Germline V gene lookup returns CDR1 SGHDT and CDR2 YYEEEE. The V gene end was trimmed by 3 bases and the J gene end by 8 bases; junction bases not matched to a gene: 12. The CDR3 DNA reads TGTGCCAGCAGCTATATTCGGGACAGGAGTGGCGAAAAACTGTTTTTT. It specifies CASSYIRDRSGEKLFF.

V is TRBV24-1 and J is TRBJ2-1; possible D gene TRBD2, 8 bases. Germline values: CDR1 KGHDR, CDR2 SFDVKD. V shed 4 bases and J shed 7 bases, with 19 bases lying between them. The CDR3 length is 16 residues. The CDR3 is CATSDPGRGQTNEQFF. DNA for the CDR3: TGTGCCACCAGTGACCCCGGGAGGGGACAGACGAATGAGCAGTTCTTC.

This rearrangement joins TRBV15 to TRBJ1-4; D unclear. Germline assignment: CDR1 LNHNV and CDR2 YYDKDF (reference sequence). The CDR3 is 15 residues long. Trimming took off 0 bases at V and 5 bases at J, with 10 bases between the two ends. DNA for the CDR3: TGTGCCACCAGCAGAGATTACGGAGGGAATGAAAAACTGTTTTTT. Its protein product is CATSRDYGGNEKLFF.

The CDR3 sequence: CASSESPDTDTQYF. The CDR3 DNA reads as TGCGCCAGCAGTGAGTCACCGGACACTGATACGCAGTATTTT. The rearrangement uses TRBV10-1 and TRBJ2-3; possibly TRBD1 for D (5 bases). The CDR3 totals 14 residues. With 0 bases removed from V and 6 bases from J, the gap between germline ends came to 10 bases. Germline values: CDR1 WNHNN, CDR2 SYGVQD (reference sequence).

The chain employs TRBV25-1 and TRBJ1-2, with 7 nucleotides matching TRBD1. Germline V gene data show CDR1 as MGHDK and CDR2 as SYGVNS. J was trimmed by 5 bases and V by 5 bases; bases with no gene match: 2. The CDR3 is made up of 12 amino acids. CDR3 region: CASSLQGYGYTF. For the CDR3, the DNA is TGTGCCAGCAGTTTACAGGGGTATGGCTACACCTTC.

The chain employs TRBV19 and TRBJ1-2; D remains unclear. Trimming stripped 5 bases from V and 8 bases from J, with 21 bases between. The germline V gene has CDR1 LNHDA and CDR2 SQIVND (reference sequence). This CDR3 is built from 15 residues. The CDR3 nucleotides are TGTGCCAGTAGTGCCCGGAGGGCAGGCTTAGAAGGCTACACCTTC. Translating it yields CASSARRAGLEGYTF.

J is TRBJ2-7 and V is TRBV29-1; 9 nucleotides align to TRBD2. This CDR3 region has 12 residues. With V trimmed by 5 bases and J by 4 bases, 3 bases remained unmatched. Germline V CDR1 and CDR2: SQVTM, ANQGSEA. Here the CDR3 reads CSVRLAGYEQYF. Written as DNA, the CDR3 is TGCAGCGTTAGGCTAGCGGGGTACGAGCAGTACTTC.

The chain uses TRBV7-3 and TRBJ2-7; D possibly corresponds to TRBD2 (7 bases). The CDR3 consists of 15 residues. CDR1 and CDR2 (germline): SGHTA, FQGTGA. V lost 5 bases, J lost 4 bases, and 18 bases lay in between. This CDR3 is CASSPGAGEVYEQYF. The CDR3 DNA reads as TGTGCCAGCAGCCCGGGGGCGGGAGAGGTTTACGAGCAGTACTTC.

This chain connects TRBV19 to TRBJ2-5; 7 bases match TRBD1. Germline V gene data show CDR1 as LNHDA and CDR2 as SQIVND (reference sequence). The CDR3 length is 14 residues. V dropped 4 bases and J dropped 7; count of bases not matched to a gene: 9. The CDR3 nucleotides are TGTGCCAGTAGTACCGGAGACAGGGAAGGGACCCAGTACTTC. The encoded protein is CASSTGDREGTQYF.

This rearrangement joins TRBV2 to TRBJ1-2, with TRBD1 identical over 12 bases. The V and J ends lost 5 bases and 5 bases, in that order; junction bases with no gene match: 9. Germline assignment: CDR1 SNHLY and CDR2 FYNNEI. CDR3 length: 16 amino acids. This chain's CDR3 is CASSSSGTGGAYGYTF. CDR3 in DNA: TGTGCCAGCAGTTCCTCCGGGACAGGGGGCGCGTATGGCTACACCTTC.

V usage is TRBV12-3 or TRBV12-4 and J usage is TRBJ2-4; 7 nucleotides line up with TRBD1. The CDR3 spans 13 residues. V was clipped by 7 bases and J by 5 bases; unmatched bases: 5. CDR3 sequence (DNA): TGTGCCAGCACTCTAGGGACAGAAAACATTCAGTACTTC. Translating gives CASTLGTENIQYF.

This chain uses TRBV27 with TRBJ2-6, with D uncertain. Germline V CDR1 and CDR2: MNHEY, SMNVEV (reference sequence). The CDR3 has 17 residues. Trimming took off 3 bases at V and 0 bases at J, with 12 bases between the two ends. As DNA, the CDR3 is TGTGCCAGCAGTTTGGTCGCTCAGTCCTCTGGGGCCAACGTCCTGACTTTC. Protein: CASSLVAQSSGANVLTF.

This clone occurred a few times. The gene calls are TRBV30 and TRBJ2-5, with 10 bases aligning to TRBD2. V lost 0 bases to trimming and J lost 5 bases; unmatched junction nucleotides: 6. This CDR3 comprises 15 residues. Germline V CDR1 and CDR2: GTSNPN, SVGIG (reference sequence). In nucleotides, the CDR3 is TGTGCCTGGAGTGTTAGCGGGAGGTCTAAGGAGACCCAGTACTTC. Its protein is CAWSVSGRSKETQYF.

J is TRBJ2-4 and V is TRBV19, with a possible D match to TRBD1 (5 bases). CDR1 is LNHDA and CDR2 is SQIVND in the germline V gene (reference sequence). V was pared by 4 bases and J by 1 base, with 20 bases between. The CDR3 sequence is 18 residues long. CDR3 DNA: TGTGCCAGTAGTACGAGGACACCGGACAACCCCGCCAAAAACATTCAGTACTTC. Its protein product is CASSTRTPDNPAKNIQYF.

V and J are TRBV6-2 or TRBV6-3 and TRBJ1-5, with 7 positions matching TRBD1. J lost 6 bases, V lost 6 bases, and 5 bases had no gene match. The V gene's germline CDR1 is MNHEY and CDR2 SVGEGT. The CDR3 is made up of 13 amino acids. The CDR3 DNA reads as TGTGCCAGCAGCGACAGGGCTGTTCAGCCCCAGCATTTT. This encodes CASSDRAVQPQHF.

This chain links TRBV10-1 with TRBJ1-1, with unresolved D. CDR3 length equals 13 residues. From germline, CDR1 is WNHNN and CDR2 SYGVQD (reference sequence). Trimming cost V 5 bases and J 1 base, with 8 bases left between them. This CDR3 is CASSPTGNTEAFF. CDR3 in DNA: TGCGCCAGCAGTCCCACTGGGAACACTGAAGCTTTCTTT.

The chain combines TRBV27 with TRBJ2-3, with D possibly TRBD2 on 6 matching bases. This CDR3 is built from 15 residues. The ends were cut back, 2 bases at V and 4 bases at J, with 13 bases in the middle. The germline V gene has CDR1 MNHEY and CDR2 SMNVEV (reference sequence). CDR3 protein: CASSLRGLSPDTQYF. The CDR3 DNA reads as TGTGCCAGCAGTTTACGAGGACTATCACCAGATACGCAGTATTTT.

The chain is built from TRBV6-5 and TRBJ2-7; a possible D gene is TRBD2 (5 bases). Per germline, CDR1 MNHEY and CDR2 SVGAGI. V lost 4 bases to trimming and J lost 2 bases, with 18 bases between them. This CDR3 contains 16 residues. This chain's CDR3 is CASSFTTTTRPYEQYF. The CDR3 bases are TGTGCCAGCAGTTTCACTACGACTACTCGTCCCTACGAGCAGTACTTC.

This clone appeared a single time. This chain links TRBV5-3 with TRBJ1-4; tentatively, D is TRBD1 (5 bases). TRBV5-3 is flagged as an ORF with uncertain function. CDR3 size: 18 residues. V dropped 1 base and J dropped 0 bases, with 16 bases sitting between them. The CDR3, as DNA: TGTGCCAGAAGCTTGTGCAGGGAATCTCGGGCAACTAATGAAAAACTGTTTTTT. Its protein product is CARSLCRESRATNEKLFF.

The rearrangement links TRBV7-2 to TRBJ2-3; maybe TRBD1 (7 bases). Germline values: CDR1 SGHTA, CDR2 FQGNSA. This CDR3 has 15 amino acids. V was pared by 5 bases and J by 0 bases, with 12 bases between. CDR3 amino acids: CASSPTGTSTDTQYF. The CDR3 DNA reads as TGTGCCAGCAGCCCGACAGGGACTAGCACAGATACGCAGTATTTT.

The V and J genes are TRBV7-9 and TRBJ1-1; maybe TRBD1 (5 bases). With 5 bases removed from V and 4 bases from J, the gap between germline ends came to 11 bases. Germline CDR1 and CDR2: SEHNR and FQNEAQ (reference sequence). The CDR3 contains 13 residues. The CDR3 is CASSEGGATEAFF. The DNA of the CDR3 is TGTGCCAGCAGCGAAGGCGGGGCCACTGAAGCTTTCTTT.

Only a few counts were recorded for this clone. V is TRBV6-2 or TRBV6-3 and J is TRBJ2-2; TRBD1 matches at 10 bases. This CDR3 contains 16 residues. J was trimmed by 4 bases and V by 5 bases; bases with no gene match: 7. From germline, CDR1 is MNHEY and CDR2 SVGEGT. The CDR3 is CASSARDRGPTGELFF. DNA of the CDR3: TGTGCCAGCAGTGCAAGGGACAGGGGCCCCACCGGGGAGCTGTTTTTT.

The J gene is TRBJ2-7, the V gene TRBV6-5, with D possibly being TRBD1 (6 bases). Germline V gene data show CDR1 as MNHEY and CDR2 as SVGAGI. V gave up 3 bases and J gave up 3 bases, with 12 bases separating them. The CDR3 loop spans 14 amino acids. The CDR3 DNA reads as TGTGCCAGCAGTTATAAAAACAGGGTCTACGAGCAGTACTTC. The encoded protein is CASSYKNRVYEQYF.

J is TRBJ2-3 and V is TRBV5-1, with 7 bases identical to TRBD2. Germline V gene lookup returns CDR1 SGHRS and CDR2 YFSETQ. This CDR3 region has 14 residues. V gave up 3 bases and J gave up 2 bases; unmatched junction bases: 3. CDR3 residues: CASSSGLTTDTQYF. CDR3 DNA: TGCGCCAGCAGCTCGGGACTAACCACAGATACGCAGTATTTT.

This clone has more than one count but fewer than ten. This chain joins TRBV19 and TRBJ1-1, with D possibly matching TRBD1 (5 bases). Germline CDR1 and CDR2: LNHDA and SQIVND (reference sequence). V dropped 3 bases and J dropped 4 bases, with 15 bases sitting between them. The CDR3 consists of 15 residues. The CDR3 spells CASSMGLGDSTEAFF. The CDR3 DNA sequence: TGTGCCAGTAGTATGGGACTAGGGGATAGCACTGAAGCTTTCTTT. The full variable domain, completed using reference TRBV19 and TRBJ1-1, is DGGITQSPKYLFRKEGQNVTLSCEQNLNHDAMYWYRQDPGQGLRLIYYSQIVNDFQKGDIAEGYSVSREKKESFPLTVTSAQKNPTAFYLCASSMGLGDSTEAFFGQGTRLTVV.

The rearrangement joins TRBV27 to TRBJ2-1; D may be TRBD2 (5 bases). CDR1 is MNHEY, CDR2 SMNVEV, per germline (reference sequence). Trimming left V 6 bases short and J 0 bases short, with 12 bases between. The CDR3 consists of 15 residues. Here the CDR3 reads CASRLAGSSYNEQFF. The CDR3 DNA sequence: TGTGCCAGCAGATTAGCTGGGAGCTCCTACAATGAGCAGTTCTTC.

The gene calls are TRBV7-9 and TRBJ1-2, with a tentative D call TRBD1 (5 bases). Trimming left V 5 bases short and J 8 bases short, with 24 bases between. The CDR3 runs 16 residues. The germline V gene has CDR1 SEHNR and CDR2 FQNEAQ (reference sequence). The CDR3 DNA reads TGTGCCAGCAGCCCGAGTTGGGATCAGGGTTTGCGGGGCTACACCTTC. Protein: CASSPSWDQGLRGYTF. Full variable domain (remainder filled in from reference TRBV7-9 and TRBJ1-2): DTGVSQNPRHKITKRGQNVTFRCDPISEHNRLYWYRQTLGQGPEFLTYFQNEAQLEKSRLLSDRFSAERPKGSFSTLEIQRTEQGDSAMYLCASSPSWDQGLRGYTFGSGTRLTVV.

This chain uses TRBV29-1 with TRBJ1-4; D is perhaps TRBD1 (6 bases). In germline, CDR1 is SQVTM, CDR2 ANQGSEA. The CDR3 is made up of 12 amino acids. V was pared by 6 bases and J by 7 bases, with 12 bases between. The CDR3, as DNA: TGCAGCGTCGAGGGGGAAGCTGAAAAACTGTTTTTT. Translated: CSVEGEAEKLFF.

The chain has TRBV5-6 and TRBJ2-3, with 11 bases aligning to TRBD1. CDR3 size: 14 residues. Losses at the gene ends were 4 bases for V and 3 bases for J; bases not matched to a gene: 1. Germline CDR1 SGHDT, CDR2 YYEEEE. The chain's CDR3 is CASSGDRGTDTQYF. CDR3 nucleotide sequence: TGTGCCAGCAGCGGGGACAGGGGGACAGATACGCAGTATTTT.

The chain is built from TRBV5-1 and TRBJ2-7; 10 bases are a match to TRBD2. The CDR3 covers 15 residues. The V segment lost 2 bases and the J segment 2 bases; nucleotides outside the gene matches: 4. Germline assignment: CDR1 SGHRS and CDR2 YFSETQ. CDR3 nucleotides: TGCGCCAGCAGCTTAGGACTAGCGGCCGCCTACGAGCAGTACTTC. Protein sequence: CASSLGLAAAYEQYF. The variable domain in full, with the rest retrieved from reference TRBV5-1 and TRBJ2-7, is KAGVTQTPRYLIKTRGQQVTLSCSPISGHRSVSWYQQTPGQGLQFLFEYFSETQRNKGNFPGRFSGRQFSNSRSEMNVSTLELGDSALYLCASSLGLAAAYEQYFGPGTRLTVT.